This paragraph reports one T cell receptor (beta chain). There is no known antigen for this receptor. Base qualities are missing; no much larger clone stands one base away. Donors were healthy HIV-negative adults with no recently reported acute infections or vaccinations. Every donor was a Caucasian adult living in Nashville, Tennessee, USA. CD4+ T cells were enriched through magnetic negative selection, after which naive cells were positively selected on CD45RA and the remaining negative fraction served as the memory subset. After blood collection by leukapheresis, PBMCs were isolated using Ficoll-Histopaque density gradient centrifugation and then cryopreserved in the vapor phase of liquid nitrogen. Analytical flow cytometry was used to check the purity and quantity of every magnetically sorted T cell population. Genomic DNA was isolated from every sorted fraction and measured by UV absorbance on a Nanodrop 2000c.

According to the germline V gene (reference sequence), CDR1 reads LNHDA and CDR2 reads SQIVND. A distance of 17 bases separates the germline ends of V and J, which lose 5 bases and 0 bases respectively. The cysteine opens and the phenylalanine closes a CDR3 of 17 amino acids. Only the CDR3 portion is preserved as DNA: 51 bases, with reading frame beginning at the first base. These data are taken from a study of shared clonotypes between healthy human individuals (dated by TCRdb to 2018 to 2020). Looking at the study overall: A few men and a couple of women, aged 18 to 49 years, made up the cohort. Per donor, three plates each were used for CD4 naive and CD4 memory, two for CD8 naive, and one for CD8 memory. The study deeply sequenced blood TCR repertoires of several healthy adults to estimate repertoire size and the extent of clonotype sharing between individuals. To increase sequencing depth and limit assay-specific biases, TCR repertoire library preparation and sequencing were carried out by different laboratories using diverse techniques. Each donor's leukapheresis produced roughly between roughly 0.85 and 10 billion PBMCs. Overall study outcomes, separate from this receptor: Even with the large sequencing depth, rarefaction of the sorted-subset datasets indicated that sequencing was incomplete. Compared with non-shared clonotypes, clonotypes shared by all four sorted-subset donors had higher generation probabilities. Sharing across a few donors was observed for approximately 5% of naive CD4, less than 4% of naive CD8, over 2% of memory CD4, and roughly 0.4% of memory CD8 clonotypes. Naive subsets generally had larger estimated clonotype richness than memory subsets did. Because the study included only a small number of donors, the genetic and exposure-history diversity represented was limited. Sampling was limited to blood, and TCR repertoires in tissue likely differ from TCR repertoires in blood. Based on pairwise subsampling, the degree of clonotype sharing among donors was expected to be affected by sequencing depth.

Using the deep immunoSEQ assay, TCR CDR3 regions were amplified from genomic DNA by multiplex PCR. Extracted genomic DNA from each cell subset was spread evenly across all wells of several immunoSEQ 96-well plates, with each plate serving as a replicate. For sorted subsets, roughly 200 ng of genomic DNA, equivalent to around 30,000 T cell genomes, went into each replicate PCR. The purified libraries were quantified using a Qubit 3.0 fluorometer, sized with a Bioanalyzer 2100, and then quantified again using the KAPA Library Quantification kit. A separate single-read 150-cycle Illumina NextSeq 550 flow cell was used to sequence each immunoSEQ 96-well plate. The authors processed their data as follows. Because the immunoSEQ output held only junctional sequences and lacked quality scores, the filtering could not match the filtering applied to full-length reads. To assign V/J genes and CDR3, sequences were annotated using PyIR, a Python wrapper for IgBLAST v1.9, with IMGT germline references. Reads were filtered out if the reads had weak V/J assignments (E-value above 1e-6), no CDR3, stop codons, out-of-frame junctions, or ambiguous translated residues. A V3J clonotype was defined by an identical inferred V gene, J gene, and CDR3 amino acid sequence. Percentage overlap between repertoires was computed as shared unique clonotypes divided by the size of the smaller repertoire. RTK rarefaction, the Chao1 estimator, and Recon v2.1 estimates of unobserved clonotypes were used to assess repertoire richness. Generation probabilities were computed with OLGA for all TCRbeta clonotypes obtained by the gDNA method from several donors. TCRdb took this table from immuneACCESS and kept in-frame rearrangements with V and J called. Such tables lack part of the clones; where checked against another copy, unresolved V genes explain under half of the gap, and the rest is unexplained. The V and J calls and clone size are taken from that table; D and trimming were inferred from the DNA. For this sample there are about 1.1 million clones; around 78% appear just once. The ten top clones hold around 0.47% of the sample.

This sequence was found in a man aged 18 to 29 in good health. Some clones in this sample may be carry-over from other donors' samples. The sample was memory CD4+ T cells from PBMCs. This specimen's cell subset or site label, per the study, means: CD45RA-negative fraction. The chain uses TRBV19 and TRBJ1-5; possibly the D gene is TRBD1, per 5 matching bases. Here is the DNA: TGTGCCAGTAGTCCCACTTACCGGACATATAGCAATCAGCCCCAGCATTTT. The encoded protein is CASSPTYRTYSNQPQHF.